The 11 T cell receptor beta chains in this list originate from one sample, sequenced in a study of tumor-infiltrating lymphocytes in primary liver carcinoma. TCR beta cDNA was reverse-transcribed from approximately 0.45 ug of total RNA. The reaction used a constant-region primer and ProtoScript II reverse transcriptase. Each TCR beta library was derived from three nested multiplex PCR rounds that employed slightly modified ARM-PCR. The two initial PCR rounds, about 9 cycles each, used TRBV1-TRBV30 forward and C-beta reverse primers. One entry per CDR3 protein, called by TCRdb with MiXCR from the multiplex PCR reads. The sample lists some 100,000 distinct CDR3 sequences, more than 65% occurring once. Unsorted bulk tissue, about 19-30 mg of it, served as the source for co-extraction of RNA and DNA. The sequencing input was liver tumor tissue from sampling region 2. Specified subset: tumor region T2, inferior pole. These receptor sequences come from a woman aged 60-75 years with primary liver carcinoma and hepatitis B virus infection.

The V gene is TRBV6-9, the J gene TRBJ2-5, with a weak D call TRBD1 (5 bases). This CDR3 spans 16 amino acids. From germline, CDR1 is MNHGY and CDR2 SVAAGI. V lost 3 bases and J lost 5, with 19 bases in between. The CDR3 spells CASSYGYKMGLETQYF. For the CDR3, the DNA is TGTGCCAGCAGTTACGGCTACAAAATGGGGCTGGAGACCCAGTACTTC.

There are many counts of this clonotype. The chain carries TRBV29-1 and TRBJ1-2; TRBD1 aligns across 8 bases. With V trimmed by 1 base and J by 4 bases, 2 bases remained unmatched. There are 13 residues in the CDR3. CDR1 is SQVTM and CDR2 is ANQGSEA in the germline V gene. The CDR3 DNA sequence: TGCAGCGTTGAAGGACAGGGGTTCTATGGCTACACCTTC. Translation gives CSVEGQGFYGYTF.

This clonotype showed up many times. V usage is TRBV12-3 or TRBV12-4 and J usage is TRBJ1-1; TRBD1 is a possible D gene (6 bases). V was trimmed by 2 bases and J by 6 bases, leaving 10 bases between them. The CDR3 has 13 amino acids. The CDR3 DNA reads TGTGCCAGCAGTTTATCACAGGGATCTGAAGCTTTCTTT. This sequence encodes CASSLSQGSEAFF.

This clonotype appeared once. This chain links TRBV11-2 with TRBJ2-5; D is uncertain. Germline CDR1 SGHAT, CDR2 FQNNGV. The CDR3 sequence is 14 residues long. V was shortened by 5 bases and J by 5 bases, with 15 bases between the two germline ends. The CDR3 DNA reads as TGTGCCAGCAGCCACCAGGTGGCCTGGGAGACCCAGTACTTC. It specifies CASSHQVAWETQYF.

The sample holds many counts of this clonotype. The rearrangement uses TRBV13 and TRBJ2-7; 10 bases agree with TRBD2. The CDR3 is 16 residues long. The germline V gene encodes CDR1 PRHDT and CDR2 FYEKMQ (reference sequence). V lost 3 bases, J lost 6 bases, and 11 bases stayed unmatched. CDR3 protein: CASSFLWSGRASEQYF. The DNA for the CDR3 is TGTGCCAGCAGCTTCCTCTGGAGCGGGAGGGCCAGCGAGCAGTACTTC.

In this sample, this clonotype turned up a few times. The chain links TRBV19 to TRBJ2-2, with 8 bases identical to TRBD2. The germline CDR1 and CDR2 sequences are LNHDA and SQIVND (reference sequence). Trimming removed 3 bases from V and 4 bases from J; junction bases left unmatched: 16. CDR3 length: 19 amino acids. The CDR3 loop reads CASSIWGQREQWGTGELFF. For the CDR3, the DNA is TGTGCCAGTAGTATCTGGGGCCAGCGGGAGCAATGGGGCACCGGGGAGCTGTTTTTT.

A note on this clonotype: At one boundary the junction diverges from the germline segment, which might be a read error. This chain links TRBV11-2 with TRBJ2-7; D call uncertain. Germline loops: CDR1 SGHAT, CDR2 FQNNGV. The CDR3 is made up of 13 amino acids. CDR3 in amino acids: CARSLDRTDEQYF. CDR3 DNA: TGTGCCAGAAGCTTAGATCGCACCGACGAACAGTACTTC.

A word on this clonotype: The germline gene is not matched at one end of the junction; a read error may be the cause. This chain uses TRBV11-2 with TRBJ2-5; D might be TRBD1 or TRBD2, each matching 6 bases. The CDR3 has 13 amino acids. Per the germline V gene, CDR1 is SGHAT and CDR2 is FQNNGV. The CDR3 sequence is CASSLRGLETQYF. The CDR3 nucleotides read TGCGCCAGCAGCTTACGGGGGCTAGAGACCCAGTACTTC.

The J gene is TRBJ2-2, the V gene TRBV6-2 or TRBV6-3, with D possibly being TRBD2 (5 bases). Germline CDR1 MNHEY, CDR2 SVGEGT. The CDR3 is 14 amino acids. The V and J ends lost 9 bases and 4 bases respectively, with 15 bases between them. CDR3 region: CARSEGLSTGELFF. CDR3 sequence (DNA): TGTGCCAGAAGTGAAGGACTGAGCACCGGGGAGCTGTTTTTT.

The chain employs TRBV6-5 and TRBJ2-1, with 15 bases aligning to TRBD2. Germline assignment: CDR1 MNHEY and CDR2 SVGAGI. This CDR3 has 15 residues. J was trimmed by 9 bases and V by 5 bases; bases with no gene match: 5. DNA of the CDR3: TGTGCCAGCAGTCTCAGGACTAGCGGGAGGGCTGAGCAGTTCTTC. Its protein product is CASSLRTSGRAEQFF.

V is TRBV5-1 and J is TRBJ2-2, with a possible D match to TRBD1 (7 bases). V was trimmed by 4 bases and J by 5 bases, leaving 30 bases between them. This CDR3 region has 20 residues. CDR1 SGHRS and CDR2 YFSETQ come from the germline V gene. CDR3 amino acids: CASSPGAVPGQGVKTGELFF. CDR3 coding DNA: TGCGCCAGCAGCCCGGGGGCCGTTCCGGGGCAGGGGGTCAAGACCGGGGAGCTGTTTTTT.